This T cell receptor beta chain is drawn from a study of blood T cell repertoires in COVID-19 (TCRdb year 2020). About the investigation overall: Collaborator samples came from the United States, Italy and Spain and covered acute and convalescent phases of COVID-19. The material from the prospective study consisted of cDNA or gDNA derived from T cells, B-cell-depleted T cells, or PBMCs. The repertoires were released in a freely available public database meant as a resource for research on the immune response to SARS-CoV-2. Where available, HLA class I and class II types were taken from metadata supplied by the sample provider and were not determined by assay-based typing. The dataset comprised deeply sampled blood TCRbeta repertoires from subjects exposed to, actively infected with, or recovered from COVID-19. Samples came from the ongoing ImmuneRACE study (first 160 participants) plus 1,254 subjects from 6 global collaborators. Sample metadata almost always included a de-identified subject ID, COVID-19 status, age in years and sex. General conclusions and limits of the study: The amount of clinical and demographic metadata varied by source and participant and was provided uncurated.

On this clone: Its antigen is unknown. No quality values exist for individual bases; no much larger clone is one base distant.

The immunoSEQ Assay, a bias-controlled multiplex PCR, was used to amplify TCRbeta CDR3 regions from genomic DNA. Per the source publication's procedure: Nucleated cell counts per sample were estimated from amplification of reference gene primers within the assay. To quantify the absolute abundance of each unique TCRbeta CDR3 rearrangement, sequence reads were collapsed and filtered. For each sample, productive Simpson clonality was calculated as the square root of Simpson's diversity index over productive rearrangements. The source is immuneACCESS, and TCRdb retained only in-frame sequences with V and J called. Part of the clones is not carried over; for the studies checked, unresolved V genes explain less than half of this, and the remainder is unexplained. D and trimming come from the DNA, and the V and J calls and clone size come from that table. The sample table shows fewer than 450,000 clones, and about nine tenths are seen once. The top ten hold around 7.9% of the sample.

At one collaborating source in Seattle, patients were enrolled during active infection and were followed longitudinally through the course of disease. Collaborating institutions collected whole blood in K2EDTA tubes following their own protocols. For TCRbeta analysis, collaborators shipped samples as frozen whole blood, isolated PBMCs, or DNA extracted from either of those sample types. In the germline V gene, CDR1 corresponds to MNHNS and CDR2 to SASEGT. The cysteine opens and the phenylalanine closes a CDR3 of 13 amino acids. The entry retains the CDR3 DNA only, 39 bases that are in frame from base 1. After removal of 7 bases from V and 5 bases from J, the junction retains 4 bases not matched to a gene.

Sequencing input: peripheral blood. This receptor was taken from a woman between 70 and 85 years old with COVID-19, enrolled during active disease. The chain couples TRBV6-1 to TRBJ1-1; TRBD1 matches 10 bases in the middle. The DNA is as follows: TGTGCCAGCAAAGGGACAGGGGATACTGAAGCTTTCTTT. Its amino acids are CASKGTGDTEAFF.